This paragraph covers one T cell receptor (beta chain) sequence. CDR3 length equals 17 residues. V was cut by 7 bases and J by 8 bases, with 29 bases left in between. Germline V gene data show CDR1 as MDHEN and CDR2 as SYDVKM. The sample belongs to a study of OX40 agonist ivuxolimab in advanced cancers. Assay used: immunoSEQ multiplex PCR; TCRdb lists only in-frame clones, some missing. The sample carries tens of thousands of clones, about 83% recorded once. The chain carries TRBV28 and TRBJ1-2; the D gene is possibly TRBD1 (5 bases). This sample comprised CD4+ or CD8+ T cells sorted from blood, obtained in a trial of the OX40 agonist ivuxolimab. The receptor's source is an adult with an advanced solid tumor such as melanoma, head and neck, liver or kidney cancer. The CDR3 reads CASNPIIEPGLQEGYTF. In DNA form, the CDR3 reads TGTGCCAGCAACCCCATTATAGAACCGGGACTACAGGAAGGCTACACCTTC.